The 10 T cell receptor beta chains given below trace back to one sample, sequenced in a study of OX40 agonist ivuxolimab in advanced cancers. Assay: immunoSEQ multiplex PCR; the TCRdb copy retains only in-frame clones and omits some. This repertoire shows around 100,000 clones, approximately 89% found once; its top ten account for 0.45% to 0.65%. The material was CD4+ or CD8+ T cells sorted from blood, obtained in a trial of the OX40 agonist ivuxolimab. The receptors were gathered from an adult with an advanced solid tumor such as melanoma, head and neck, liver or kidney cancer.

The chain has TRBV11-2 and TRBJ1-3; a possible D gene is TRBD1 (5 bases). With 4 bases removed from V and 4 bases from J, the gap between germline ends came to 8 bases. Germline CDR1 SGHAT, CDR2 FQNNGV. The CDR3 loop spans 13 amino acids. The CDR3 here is CASSSGSGNTIYF. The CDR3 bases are TGTGCCAGCAGCTCAGGGTCCGGAAACACCATATATTTT.

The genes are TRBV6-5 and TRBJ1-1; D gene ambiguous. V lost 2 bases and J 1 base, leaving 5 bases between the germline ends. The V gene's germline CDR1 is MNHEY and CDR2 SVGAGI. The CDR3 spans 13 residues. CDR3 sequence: CASSYTENTEAFF. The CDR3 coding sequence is TGTGCCAGCAGTTACACAGAGAACACTGAAGCTTTCTTT.

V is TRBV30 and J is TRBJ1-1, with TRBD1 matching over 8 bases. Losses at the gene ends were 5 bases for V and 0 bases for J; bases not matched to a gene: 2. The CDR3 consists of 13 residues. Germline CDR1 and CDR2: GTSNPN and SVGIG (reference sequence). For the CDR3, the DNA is TGTGCCTGGGGGGACAGGCTGAACACTGAAGCTTTCTTT. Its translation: CAWGDRLNTEAFF.

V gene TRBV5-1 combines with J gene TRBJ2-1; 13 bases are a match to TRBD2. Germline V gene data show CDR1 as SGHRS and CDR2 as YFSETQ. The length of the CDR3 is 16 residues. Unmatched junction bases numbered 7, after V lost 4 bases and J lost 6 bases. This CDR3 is CASSPTGTSGVNEQFF. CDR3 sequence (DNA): TGCGCCAGCAGCCCCACCGGGACTAGCGGGGTCAATGAGCAGTTCTTC.

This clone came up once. The CDR3 spells CASSLGPDGEQFF. CDR3 DNA sequence: TGCGCCAGCAGTCTGGGACCGGACGGTGAGCAGTTCTTC. J is TRBJ2-1 and V is TRBV5-1; D is perhaps TRBD1 or TRBD2 (5 bases each). Looked up from germline, CDR1 is SGHRS and CDR2 is YFSETQ. The CDR3 has 13 residues. The germline V and J ends were trimmed by 5 bases and 9 bases, with 15 bases remaining between them.

This CDR3 reads CAISESLGFYGYTF. The CDR3 DNA is TGTGCCATCAGTGAGTCATTGGGGTTCTATGGCTACACCTTC. The rearrangement links TRBV10-3 to TRBJ1-2; D is unclear. The germline V and J ends were trimmed by 0 bases and 4 bases, with 9 bases remaining between them. CDR1 and CDR2 from the germline V gene are ENHRY and SYGVKD. The CDR3 sequence is 14 residues long.

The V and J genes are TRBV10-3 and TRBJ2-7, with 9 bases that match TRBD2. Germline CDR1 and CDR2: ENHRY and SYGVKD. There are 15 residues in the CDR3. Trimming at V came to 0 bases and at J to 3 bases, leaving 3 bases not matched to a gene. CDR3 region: CAISESVTSGYEQYF. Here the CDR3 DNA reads TGTGCCATCAGTGAGTCTGTGACTAGCGGCTACGAGCAGTACTTC.

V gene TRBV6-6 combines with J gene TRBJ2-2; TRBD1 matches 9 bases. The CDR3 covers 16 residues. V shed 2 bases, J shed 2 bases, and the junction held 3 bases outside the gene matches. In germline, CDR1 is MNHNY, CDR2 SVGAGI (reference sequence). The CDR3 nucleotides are TGTGCCAGCAGTTACCGGGACAGGGTTAACACCGGGGAGCTGTTTTTT. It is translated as CASSYRDRVNTGELFF.

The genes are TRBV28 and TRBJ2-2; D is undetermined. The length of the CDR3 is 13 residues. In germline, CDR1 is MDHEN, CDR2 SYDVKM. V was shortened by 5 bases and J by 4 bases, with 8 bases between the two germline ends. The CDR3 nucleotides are TGTGCCAGCAGTCCCGTCTTCACCGGGGAGCTGTTTTTT. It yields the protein CASSPVFTGELFF.

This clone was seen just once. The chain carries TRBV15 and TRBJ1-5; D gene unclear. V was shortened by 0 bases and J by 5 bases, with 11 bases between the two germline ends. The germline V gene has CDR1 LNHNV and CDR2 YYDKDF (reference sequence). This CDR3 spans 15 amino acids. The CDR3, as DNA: TGTGCCACCAGCAGAGATTTCTTAGGTGATCAGCCCCAGCATTTT. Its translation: CATSRDFLGDQPQHF.